This entry concerns a single T cell receptor beta chain. Antigen unknown. This CDR3 has 13 amino acids. The germline V gene has CDR1 SGHAT and CDR2 FQNNGV. The V and J ends lost 5 bases and 0 bases respectively, with 7 bases between them. The data are from a study of OX40 agonist ivuxolimab in advanced cancers. The wider study: Patients received ivuxolimab, an intravenous treatment, every 2 weeks at 0.01 to 10 mg/kg. Those enrolled were 82.7% male, with a mean age of around 60 years and ages from about 20 to 90.

Some clones are missing from TCRdb's copy, which holds only in-frame ones; the method was immunoSEQ multiplex PCR. The repertoire consists of under 40,000 clones, with roughly 84% occurring once and the leading ten covering approximately 1.8%. General study results and limits: The study found that CD8+ T cells averaged more expanded clones than CD4+.

The source is an adult with an advanced solid tumor such as melanoma, head and neck, liver or kidney cancer. The sequencing used CD4+ or CD8+ T cells sorted from blood, collected in a trial of the OX40 agonist ivuxolimab. This chain joins TRBV11-2 and TRBJ2-5, with D unclear. In DNA form, the CDR3 reads TGTGCCAGCAGCCTATCGTACCAAGAGACCCAGTACTTC. This encodes CASSLSYQETQYF. The full variable domain, its missing parts supplied by reference TRBV11-2 and TRBJ2-5, is EAGVAQSPRYKIIEKRQSVAFWCNPISGHATLYWYQQILGQGPKLLIQFQNNGVVDDSQLPKDRFSAERLKGVDSTLKIQPAKLEDSAVYLCASSLSYQETQYFGPGTRLLVL.